Detailed here is one TCR beta chain. Its antigen remains undetermined. Qualities for individual bases were not recorded, and no much larger clone is one base off. Per the publication, the time point label means: baseline before oral tofacitinib. Lesional scalp punch biopsies and peripheral blood were collected from alopecia areata patients. PBMCs were isolated by density centrifugation and stained for CD3, CD4 and CD8, after which CD4+ and CD8+ T cells were sorted on a FACSAria. Library prep was done by the immunoSEQ multiplex PCR assay. To provide template for TCR sequencing, every sample had RNA extracted and reverse transcribed into cDNA. First-strand cDNA was synthesized using SuperScript III with a 2:1 mix of oligo-dT and random hexamers. A synthetic immune receptor repertoire was used to assess amplification bias, and residual bias was removed computationally. Per the original workflow: Raw reads were preprocessed to remove errors, and CDR3 was defined by IMGT conventions from the conserved cysteine to phenylalanine. To get clonality, Shannon entropy was normalized by log2 of the number of productive unique TCRs and the result was subtracted from 1. Whether scalp clones were CD4 or CD8 was inferred by matching scalp TCRbeta sequences against CD4 and CD8 repertoires sorted from blood. TCRdb limited this immuneACCESS table to in-frame rearrangements with V and J called. A share of clones is missing; checked studies link under half to unresolved V genes, and the rest is unexplained. That table is the source of V, J and clone size, and D and trimming were worked out from the DNA. This sample is represented by 150,000 to 190,000 clones; about 53% of them were singletons. The ten largest clones represent roughly a fifth of the sample.

The record originates from a study of CD8+ T cells in alopecia areata (dated by TCRdb to the late 2010s). Study-wide context: Treated patients were enrolled in an open-label pilot trial of oral tofacitinib at 5 to 10 mg twice daily for moderate-to-severe alopecia areata. immunoSEQ multiplex PCR using 35 Vbeta forward primers and 13 Jbeta reverse primers was used to amplify TCRbeta CDR3 regions. Human TCRbeta sequencing covered scalp tissue and sorted CD4+ and CD8+ peripheral blood T cells from patchy and totalis/universalis alopecia areata patients and healthy controls. Tofacitinib was given for 6 to 18 months, followed by 6 months of follow-up off drug to assess delayed response and recurrence. Clonality in the scalp was compared among normal scalp (n=4), patchy alopecia areata scalp (n=8), and alopecia totalis/universalis scalp (n=8). RNA came from the PAXgene miRNA kit for fixed scalp, the miRNeasy kit for PBMCs, and the RNeasy kit for mouse skin. In both human patients and the C3H/HeJ mouse model, the study applied high-throughput TCRbeta sequencing to look at T cell clonal expansion in alopecia areata. Biopsies were taken from tofacitinib-treated patients at baseline and at 4 and 24 weeks of treatment, and a later scalp biopsy was taken in several of the tofacitinib-treated patients. On the study overall, not on this receptor specifically: Shared TCR sequences between patients were less evident than in mice, which may be partly attributable to HLA diversity in the patient population. Compared with normal scalp, lesional scalp, particularly in alopecia totalis/universalis, had higher clonality and more expanded CD8+ clones, which suggests antigenic drive. Unlike mouse skin, which is dominated by gammadelta T cells, normal human skin has resident alphabeta T cells that are also sequenced, and this complicates analysis of the scalp TCR repertoire.

The junction carries 11 bases between V and J, which are trimmed by 0 bases and 5 bases respectively. The CDR3 has 13 amino acids, counting the end cysteine and phenylalanine. Left in the record is the CDR3 DNA by itself, 39 bases read in frame from the first base. CDR1 GTSNPN and CDR2 SVGIG are derived from the germline V gene (reference sequence). The sample consisted of CD8+ T cells sorted from blood, taken at week 0. The receptor was derived from a human donor with alopecia areata. The chain couples TRBV30 to TRBJ2-7; the D gene cannot be named for sure. The CDR3 reads CAWSVHSMDEQYF. The base sequence is TGTGCCTGGAGTGTACACAGTATGGACGAGCAGTACTTC.